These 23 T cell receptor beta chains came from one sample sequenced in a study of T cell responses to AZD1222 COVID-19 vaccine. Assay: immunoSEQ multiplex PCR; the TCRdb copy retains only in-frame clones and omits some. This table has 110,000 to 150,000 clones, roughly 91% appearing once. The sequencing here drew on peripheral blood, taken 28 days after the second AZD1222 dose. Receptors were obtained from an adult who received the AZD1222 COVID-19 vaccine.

CDR3 protein: CASRGAGEGNEQFF. The CDR3 DNA reads as TGTGCCAGCCGAGGGGCGGGAGAGGGCAATGAGCAGTTCTTC. The chain joins TRBV18 to TRBJ2-1; 7 bases align to TRBD2. CDR3 length: 14 residues. Germline loops: CDR1 KGHSH, CDR2 LQKENI. Trimming cost V 8 bases and J 6 bases; bases outside gene matches: 10.

This CDR3 is CASSLEQGPGYTF. CDR3 nucleotides: TGTGCCAGCAGCTTGGAACAGGGGCCGGGCTACACCTTC. The chain is built from TRBV5-4 and TRBJ1-2; 7 bases line up with TRBD1. From germline, CDR1 is SGHNT and CDR2 YYREEE (reference sequence). V was pared by 0 bases and J by 8 bases, with 4 bases of the junction left unmatched. The CDR3 covers 13 residues.

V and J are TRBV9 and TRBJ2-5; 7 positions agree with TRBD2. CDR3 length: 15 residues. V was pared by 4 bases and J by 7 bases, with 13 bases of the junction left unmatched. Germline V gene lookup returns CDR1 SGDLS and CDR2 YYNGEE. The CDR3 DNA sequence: TGTGCCAGCAGCTTAACCGACGGACCGGGGGGGACCCAGTACTTC. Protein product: CASSLTDGPGGTQYF.

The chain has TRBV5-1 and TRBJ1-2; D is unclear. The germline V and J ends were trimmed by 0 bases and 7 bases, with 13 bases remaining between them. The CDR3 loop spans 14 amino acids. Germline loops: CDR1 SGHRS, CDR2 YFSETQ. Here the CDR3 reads CASSLASPGGGYTF. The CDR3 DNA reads TGCGCCAGCAGCTTGGCGTCCCCTGGAGGTGGCTACACCTTC.

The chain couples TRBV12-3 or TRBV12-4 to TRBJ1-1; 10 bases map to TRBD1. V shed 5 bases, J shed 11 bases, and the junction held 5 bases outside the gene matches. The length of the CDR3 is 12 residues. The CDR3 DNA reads TGTGCCAGCAGTAGACAGGGGGCGGAGGCTTTCTTT. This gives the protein CASSRQGAEAFF.

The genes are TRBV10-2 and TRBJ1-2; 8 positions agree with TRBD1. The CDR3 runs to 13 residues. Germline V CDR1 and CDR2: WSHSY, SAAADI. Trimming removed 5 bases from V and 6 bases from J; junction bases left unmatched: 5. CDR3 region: CASSPGQGHGYTF. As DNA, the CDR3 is TGCGCCAGCAGTCCCGGACAGGGCCATGGCTACACCTTC.

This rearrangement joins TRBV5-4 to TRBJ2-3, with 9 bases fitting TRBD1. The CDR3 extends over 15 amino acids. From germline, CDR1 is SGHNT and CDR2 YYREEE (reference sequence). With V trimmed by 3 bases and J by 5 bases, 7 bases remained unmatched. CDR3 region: CASSSYRGHKDTQYF. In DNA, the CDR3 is TGTGCCAGCAGCTCTTACAGGGGGCATAAAGATACGCAGTATTTT.

Here the CDR3 reads CASRLGVSEAFF. CDR3 nucleotide sequence: TGTGCCAGCAGACTAGGGGTTTCTGAAGCTTTCTTT. This sequence joins TRBV5-4 and TRBJ1-1; tentative D call: TRBD1 (5 bases). This CDR3 has 12 residues. V lost 5 bases to trimming and J lost 6 bases, with 11 bases between them. CDR1 and CDR2 (germline): SGHNT, YYREEE (reference sequence).

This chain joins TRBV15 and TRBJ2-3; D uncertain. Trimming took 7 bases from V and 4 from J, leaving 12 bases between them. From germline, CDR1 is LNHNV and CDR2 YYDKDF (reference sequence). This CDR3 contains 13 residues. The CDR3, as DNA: TGTGCCACCAAACAGCGTCTCGCAGATACGCAGTATTTT. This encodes CATKQRLADTQYF. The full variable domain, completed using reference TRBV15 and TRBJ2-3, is DAMVIQNPRYQVTQFGKPVTLSCSQTLNHNVMYWYQQKSSQAPKLLFHYYDKDFNNEADTPDNFQSRRPNTSFCFLDIRSPGLGDTAMYLCATKQRLADTQYFGPGTRLTVL.

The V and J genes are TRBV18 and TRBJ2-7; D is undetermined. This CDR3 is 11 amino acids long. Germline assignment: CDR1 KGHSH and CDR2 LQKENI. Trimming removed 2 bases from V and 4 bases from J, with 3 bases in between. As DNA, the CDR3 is TGTGCCAGCTCACCAGGGTACGAGCAGTACTTC. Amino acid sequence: CASSPGYEQYF.

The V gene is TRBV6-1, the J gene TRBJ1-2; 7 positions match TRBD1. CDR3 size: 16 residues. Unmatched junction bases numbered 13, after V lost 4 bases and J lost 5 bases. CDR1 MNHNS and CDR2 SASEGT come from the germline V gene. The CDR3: CASSVRTGPRLYGYTF. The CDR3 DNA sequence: TGTGCCAGCAGTGTGAGGACAGGCCCTAGACTTTATGGCTACACCTTC.

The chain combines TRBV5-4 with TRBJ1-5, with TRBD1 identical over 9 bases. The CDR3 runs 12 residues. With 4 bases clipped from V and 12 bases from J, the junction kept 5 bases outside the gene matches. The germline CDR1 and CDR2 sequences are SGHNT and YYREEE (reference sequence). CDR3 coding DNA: TGTGCCAGCAGCATAGACAGGGGGATCCAGCATTTT. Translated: CASSIDRGIQHF.

The CDR3 is CASQALRDRVAFF. The CDR3 nucleotides read TGTGCCAGTCAAGCCCTCCGGGACAGGGTAGCTTTCTTT. J is TRBJ1-1 and V is TRBV19; 9 positions match TRBD1. Germline V lookup: CDR1 LNHDA, CDR2 SQIVND (reference sequence). V dropped 8 bases and J dropped 10; count of bases not matched to a gene: 11. The CDR3 totals 13 residues. Complete variable domain (other parts from reference TRBV19 and TRBJ1-1): DGGITQSPKYLFRKEGQNVTLSCEQNLNHDAMYWYRQDPGQGLRLIYYSQIVNDFQKGDIAEGYSVSREKKESFPLTVTSAQKNPTAFYLCASQALRDRVAFFGQGTRLTVV.

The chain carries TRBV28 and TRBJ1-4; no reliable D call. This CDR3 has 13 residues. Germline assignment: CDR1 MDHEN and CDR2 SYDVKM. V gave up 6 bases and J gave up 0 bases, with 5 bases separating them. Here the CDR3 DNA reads TGTGCCAGCAGCTCCGCAACTAATGAAAAACTGTTTTTT. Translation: CASSSATNEKLFF.

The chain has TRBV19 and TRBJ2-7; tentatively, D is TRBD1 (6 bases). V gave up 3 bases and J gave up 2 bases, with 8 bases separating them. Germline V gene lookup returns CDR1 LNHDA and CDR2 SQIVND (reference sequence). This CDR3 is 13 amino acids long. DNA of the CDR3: TGTGCCAGTAGTATGGGACATCCCTACGAGCAGTACTTC. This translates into CASSMGHPYEQYF.

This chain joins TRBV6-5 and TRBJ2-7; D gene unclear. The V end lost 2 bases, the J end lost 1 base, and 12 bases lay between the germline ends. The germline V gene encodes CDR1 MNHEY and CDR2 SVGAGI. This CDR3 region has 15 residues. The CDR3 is CASSYVPGLSYEQYF. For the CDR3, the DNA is TGTGCCAGCAGTTACGTCCCGGGTTTATCCTACGAGCAGTACTTC.

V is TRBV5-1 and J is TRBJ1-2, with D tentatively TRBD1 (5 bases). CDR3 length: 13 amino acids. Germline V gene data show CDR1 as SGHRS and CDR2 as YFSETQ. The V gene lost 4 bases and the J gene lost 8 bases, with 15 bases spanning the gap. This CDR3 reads CASSPGPGEGYTF. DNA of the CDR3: TGCGCCAGCAGCCCGGGACCAGGCGAGGGCTACACCTTC.

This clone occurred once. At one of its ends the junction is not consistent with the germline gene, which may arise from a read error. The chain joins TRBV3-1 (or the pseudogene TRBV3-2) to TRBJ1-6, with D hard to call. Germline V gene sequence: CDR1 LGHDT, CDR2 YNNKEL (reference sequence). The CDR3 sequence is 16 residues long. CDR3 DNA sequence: TGTGCCAGCAACCAACTTCACCGCGCAGCAAATTCACCCCTCCACTTT. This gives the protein CASNQLHRAANSPLHF.

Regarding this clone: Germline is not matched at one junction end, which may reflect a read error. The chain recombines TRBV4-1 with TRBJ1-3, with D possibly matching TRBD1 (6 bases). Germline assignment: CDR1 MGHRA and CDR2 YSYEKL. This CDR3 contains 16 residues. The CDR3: CATSDGGALSGNTIYF. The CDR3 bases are TGCGCCACCAGCGACGGGGGGGCCCTCTCTGGAAACACCATATATTTT.

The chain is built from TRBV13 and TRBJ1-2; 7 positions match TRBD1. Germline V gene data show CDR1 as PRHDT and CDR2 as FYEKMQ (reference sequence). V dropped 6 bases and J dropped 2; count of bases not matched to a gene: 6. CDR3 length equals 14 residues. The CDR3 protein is CASRGQIPNYGYTF. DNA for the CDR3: TGTGCCAGCAGGGGACAGATACCCAACTATGGCTACACCTTC.

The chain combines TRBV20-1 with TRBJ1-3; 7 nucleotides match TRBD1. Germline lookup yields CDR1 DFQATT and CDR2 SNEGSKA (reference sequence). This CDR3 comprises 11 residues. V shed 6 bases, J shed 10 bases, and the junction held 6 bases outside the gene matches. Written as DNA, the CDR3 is TGCAGTGCACTAACAGGGGAAACCATATATTTT. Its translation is CSALTGETIYF.

The CDR3 bases are TGTGCCAGCAGTTTAGACAGGATCTCCTACGAGCAGTACTTC. This sequence encodes CASSLDRISYEQYF. The chain uses TRBV27 and TRBJ2-7; possibly TRBD1 for D (6 bases). Per germline, CDR1 MNHEY and CDR2 SMNVEV (reference sequence). This CDR3 has 14 amino acids. Trimming cost V 2 bases and J 0 bases, with 8 bases left between them.

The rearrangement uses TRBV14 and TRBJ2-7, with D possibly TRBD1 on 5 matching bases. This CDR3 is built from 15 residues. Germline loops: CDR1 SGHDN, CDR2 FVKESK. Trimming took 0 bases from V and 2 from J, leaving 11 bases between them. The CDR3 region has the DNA TGTGCCAGCAGCCAAGATAAGGGGTACCCCTACGAGCAGTACTTC. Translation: CASSQDKGYPYEQYF.